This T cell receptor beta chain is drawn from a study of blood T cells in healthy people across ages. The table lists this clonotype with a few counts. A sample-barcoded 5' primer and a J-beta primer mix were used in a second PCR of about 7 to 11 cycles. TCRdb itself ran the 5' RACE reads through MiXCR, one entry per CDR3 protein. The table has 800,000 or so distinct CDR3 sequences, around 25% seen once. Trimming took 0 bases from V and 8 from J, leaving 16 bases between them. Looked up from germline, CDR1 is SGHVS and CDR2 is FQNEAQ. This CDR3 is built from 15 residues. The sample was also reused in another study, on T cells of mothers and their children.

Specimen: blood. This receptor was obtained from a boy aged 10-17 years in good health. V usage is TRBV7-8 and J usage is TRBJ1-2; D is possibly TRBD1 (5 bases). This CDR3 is CASSLAYQGGGGYTF. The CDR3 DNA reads TGTGCCAGCAGCTTAGCGTATCAGGGCGGTGGGGGCTACACCTTC.